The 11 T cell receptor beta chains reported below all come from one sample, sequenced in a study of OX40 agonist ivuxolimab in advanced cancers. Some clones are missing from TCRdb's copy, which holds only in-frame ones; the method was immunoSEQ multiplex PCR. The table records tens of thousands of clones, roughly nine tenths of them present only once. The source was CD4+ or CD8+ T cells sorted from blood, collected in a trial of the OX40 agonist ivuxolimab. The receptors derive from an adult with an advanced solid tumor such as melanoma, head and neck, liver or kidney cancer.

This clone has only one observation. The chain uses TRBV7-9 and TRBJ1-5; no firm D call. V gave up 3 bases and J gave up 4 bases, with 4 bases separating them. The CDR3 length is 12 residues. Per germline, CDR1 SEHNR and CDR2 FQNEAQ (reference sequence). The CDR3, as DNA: TGTGCCAGCAGCTTTTCAAATCAGCCCCAGCATTTT. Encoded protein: CASSFSNQPQHF. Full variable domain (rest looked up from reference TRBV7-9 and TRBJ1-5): DTGVSQNPRHKITKRGQNVTFRCDPISEHNRLYWYRQTLGQGPEFLTYFQNEAQLEKSRLLSDRFSAERPKGSFSTLEIQRTEQGDSAMYLCASSFSNQPQHFGDGTRLSIL.

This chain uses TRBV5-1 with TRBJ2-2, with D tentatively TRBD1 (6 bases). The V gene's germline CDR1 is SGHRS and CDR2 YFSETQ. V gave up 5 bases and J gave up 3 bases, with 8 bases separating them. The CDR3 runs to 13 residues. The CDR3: CASRGAHTGELFF. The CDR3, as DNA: TGCGCCAGCAGGGGGGCCCACACCGGGGAGCTGTTTTTT.

CDR3 sequence reads: CASSPLDLFTDTQYF. CDR3 in DNA: TGTGCCAGCAGCCCGCTGGACTTATTCACAGATACGCAGTATTTT. The gene calls are TRBV13 and TRBJ2-3; D may be TRBD2 (5 bases). Germline values: CDR1 PRHDT, CDR2 FYEKMQ (reference sequence). V lost 5 bases, J lost 2 bases, and 14 bases lay in between. The CDR3 sequence is 15 residues long.

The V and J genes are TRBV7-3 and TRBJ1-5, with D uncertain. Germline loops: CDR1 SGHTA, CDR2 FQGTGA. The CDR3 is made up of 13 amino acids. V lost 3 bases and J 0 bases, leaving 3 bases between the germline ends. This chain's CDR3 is CASSFFSNQPQHF. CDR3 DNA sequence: TGTGCCAGCAGCTTCTTTAGCAATCAGCCCCAGCATTTT. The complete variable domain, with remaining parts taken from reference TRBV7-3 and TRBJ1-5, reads GAGVSQTPSNKVTEKGKYVELRCDPISGHTALYWYRQSLGQGPEFLIYFQGTGAADDSGLPNDRFFAVRPEGSVSTLKIQRTERGDSAVYLCASSFFSNQPQHFGDGTRLSIL.

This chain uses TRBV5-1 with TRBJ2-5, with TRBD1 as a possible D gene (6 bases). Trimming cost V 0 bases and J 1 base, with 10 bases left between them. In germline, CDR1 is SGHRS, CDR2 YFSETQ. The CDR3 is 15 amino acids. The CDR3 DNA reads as TGCGCCAGCAGCTTGGTAGGACAGTCCCAAGAGACCCAGTACTTC. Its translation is CASSLVGQSQETQYF.

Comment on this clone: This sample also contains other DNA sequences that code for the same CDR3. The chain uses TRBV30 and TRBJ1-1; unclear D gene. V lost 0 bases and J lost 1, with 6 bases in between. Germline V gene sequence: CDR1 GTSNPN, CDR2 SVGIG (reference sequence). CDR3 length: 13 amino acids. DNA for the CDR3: TGTGCCTGGAGTGTAGCGGGGAACACTGAAGCTTTCTTT. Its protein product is CAWSVAGNTEAFF.

The CDR3 spells CSVSGTGVTGANVLTF. The CDR3 nucleotides read TGCAGCGTATCCGGGACAGGGGTTACTGGGGCCAACGTCCTGACTTTC. This chain connects TRBV29-1 to TRBJ2-6; 10 bases are a match to TRBD1. CDR1 and CDR2 (germline): SQVTM, ANQGSEA. This CDR3 comprises 16 residues. J was trimmed by 2 bases and V by 6 bases; bases with no gene match: 7.

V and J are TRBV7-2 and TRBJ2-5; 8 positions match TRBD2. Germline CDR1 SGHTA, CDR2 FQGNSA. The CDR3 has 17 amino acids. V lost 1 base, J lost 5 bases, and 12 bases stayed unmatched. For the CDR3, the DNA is TGTGCCAGCAGCTTAGGGCGGGAGGCCCTCGGGGTTGAGACCCAGTACTTC. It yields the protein CASSLGREALGVETQYF. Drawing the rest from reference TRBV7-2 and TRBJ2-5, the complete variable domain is GAGVSQSPSNKVTEKGKDVELRCDPISGHTALYWYRQSLGQGLEFLIYFQGNSAPDKSGLPSDRFSAERTGGSVSTLTIQRTQQEDSAVYLCASSLGREALGVETQYFGPGTRLLVL.

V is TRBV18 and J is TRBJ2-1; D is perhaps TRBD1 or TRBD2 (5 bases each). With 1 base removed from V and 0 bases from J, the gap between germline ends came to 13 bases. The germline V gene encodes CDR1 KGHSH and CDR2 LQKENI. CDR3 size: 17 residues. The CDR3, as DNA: TGTGCCAGCTCACCACTCTCCGGGGCACCCTCCTACAATGAGCAGTTCTTC. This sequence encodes CASSPLSGAPSYNEQFF.

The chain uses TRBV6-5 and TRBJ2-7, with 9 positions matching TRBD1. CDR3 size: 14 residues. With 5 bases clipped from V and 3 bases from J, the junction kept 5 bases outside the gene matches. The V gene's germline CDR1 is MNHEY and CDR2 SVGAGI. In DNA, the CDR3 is TGTGCCAGCAGTACGGGACAGGGAAACTACGAGCAGTACTTC. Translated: CASSTGQGNYEQYF.

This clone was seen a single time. The CDR3 sequence: CASRGTGGETQYF. The CDR3 DNA follows: TGTGCCAGTAGAGGGACAGGCGGTGAGACCCAGTACTTC. The chain combines TRBV19 with TRBJ2-5; TRBD1 matches at 8 bases. The CDR3 loop spans 13 amino acids. J lost 5 bases, V lost 6 bases, and 5 bases had no gene match. Per the germline V gene, CDR1 is LNHDA and CDR2 is SQIVND (reference sequence). Looking up the rest from reference TRBV19 and TRBJ2-5 gives the full variable domain: DGGITQSPKYLFRKEGQNVTLSCEQNLNHDAMYWYRQDPGQGLRLIYYSQIVNDFQKGDIAEGYSVSREKKESFPLTVTSAQKNPTAFYLCASRGTGGETQYFGPGTRLLVL.